This T cell receptor (beta chain) was captured in a study of blood T cell repertoires in COVID-19. This table comes from immunoSEQ multiplex PCR, and its TCRdb copy is limited to in-frame clones, with some not included. Among 150,000 to 200,000 clones, approximately 81% were seen once, and the ten largest hold approximately 14%. From germline, CDR1 is MDHEN and CDR2 SYDVKM. The CDR3 totals 15 residues. The ends lost 6 bases at V and 5 bases at J; junction bases unmatched: 9. The chain employs TRBV28 and TRBJ2-3; TRBD2 agrees at 9 bases. Sequencing was done on a sample of peripheral blood. The TCR sequence derives from an older woman with COVID-19, enrolled during active disease. The CDR3 DNA sequence: TGTGCCAGCAGGGTTCTAGCGGGGAGGCAAGATACGCAGTATTTT. As protein: CASRVLAGRQDTQYF. Complete variable domain (other parts from reference TRBV28 and TRBJ2-3): DVKVTQSSRYLVKRTGEKVFLECVQDMDHENMFWYRQDPGLGLRLIYFSYDVKMKEKGDIPEGYSVSREKKERFSLILESASTNQTSMYLCASRVLAGRQDTQYFGPGTRLTVL.